The T cell receptor beta chain described here comes from a study of beta chain features in type 1 diabetes. General study results and limits: The naive, central memory and Treg TCRB repertoires showed an apparent similarity that was greater among patients than among healthy donors. TCRB CDR3s were moderately but significantly shorter in Type 1 diabetes patients in all four CD4+ subsets. Equally in patients and controls, PCR might preferentially amplify shorter templates.

The CDR3 contains 15 residues. Germline CDR1 reads SGHTA; CDR2 reads FQGNSA. J lost 1 base, V lost 2 bases, and 4 bases had no gene match. The authors sorted CD4+ naive, central memory, regulatory and stem cell-like memory cells via CD45RO/CCR7/CD25/CD127/CD95/CD27. A remark on this clone: As yet, its antigen is unknown.

Expressed TCRB transcripts were sequenced, since all the RNA that had been isolated was reverse transcribed. There were approximately 3.7 million reads on average in the naive, central memory and regulatory T cell samples. Produced via immunoSEQ multiplex PCR; TCRdb's table is partial and in-frame only. The sample holds about 370,000 clones, over 8.5% seen once. The sequence derives from a man aged 25-40 years with type 1 diabetes. The J gene is TRBJ1-1, the V gene TRBV7-2, with 7 bases aligning to TRBD1. The specimen was central memory CD4+ T cells from blood. The CDR3 here is CASSLYQGGNTEAFF. In DNA form, the CDR3 reads TGTGCCAGCAGCTTATATCAGGGGGGGAACACTGAAGCTTTCTTT.